This TCR beta chain emerged from a study of CD8+ T cells in alopecia areata. Study-wide results and limits: Sharing of TCR sequences between patients (possibly for HLA-related reasons) was less clear than in mice. Lesional scalp, notably in alopecia totalis/universalis, had clonality above that of normal scalp.

cDNA reverse transcribed from extracted RNA served as the sequencing template. Clones were read by immunoSEQ multiplex PCR, and TCRdb kept only the in-frame ones, dropping some. Of about 110,000 clones detected, 45% to 70% appear once; the ten largest clones hold approximately 22%. T lymphocytes (CD4+ and CD8+) were sorted from PBMCs. In the case of this clone: No antigen is known for it.

The CDR3 contains 12 residues. Germline V gene lookup returns CDR1 GTSNPN and CDR2 SVGIG (reference sequence). Trimming pared 2 bases from V and 4 bases from J, leaving 6 bases between. What was sequenced was CD8+ T cells sorted from blood. The chain joins TRBV30 to TRBJ2-1; no reliable D call. The clonotype comes from a human donor in good health. The CDR3 region has the DNA TGTGCCTGGAGTAGAGAGTACAATGAGCAGTTCTTC. This gives the protein CAWSREYNEQFF.